The sequence of this T cell receptor beta chain was determined in a study of T cells in Graves' hyperthyroidism and ophthalmopathy. This clonotype was observed a single time. The antigen remains undetermined. Study results and limitations: Researchers report that a 13 V-J model separated ophthalmopathy from stable hyperthyroidism. Most thyroid clonotypes expanded above 0.001 were also detected in blood.

The investigators amplified TCR beta CDR3 regions from RNA transcripts. A set of HTBI primers served as the primers for a first-round RT-PCR of the TCR CDR3. A single record per CDR3 protein comes from TCRdb applying MiXCR to the multiplex PCR reads. The sample comprises about 640,000 distinct CDR3 sequences, around 20% of which are singletons, and more than 30% rests with the top ten. Trimming took off 0 bases at V and 1 base at J, with 5 bases between the two ends. The germline V gene has CDR1 GTSNPN and CDR2 SVGIG (reference sequence). The CDR3 contains 13 residues. The chain uses TRBV30 and TRBJ2-3, with D maybe TRBD2 (5 bases). This clonotype was obtained from a man between 25 and 39 years old with Graves' ophthalmopathy. The sequencing sample was made of blood. The CDR3 loop is CAWSVLGTDTQYF. The CDR3, as DNA: TGTGCCTGGAGTGTACTAGGCACAGATACGCAGTATTTT. The full variable domain, in which reference TRBV30 and TRBJ2-3 provide the parts outside the CDR3, is SQTIHQWPATLVQPVGSPLSLECTVEGTSNPNLYWYRQAAGRGLQLLFYSVGIGQISSEVPQNLSASRPQDRQFILSSKKLLLSDSGFYLCAWSVLGTDTQYFGPGTRLTVL.